This T cell receptor (beta chain) was sequenced during a study of neoadjuvant anti-PD-1 for oral cavity cancer. Study details: Patients without progression got a fourth dose around day 43. Study-level findings and limits: Higher pretreatment Treg/Th17 ratios tracked higher pretreatment blood clonality. Each response group had just a few patients in TCR analyses.

Some clones are missing from TCRdb's copy, which holds only in-frame ones; the method was immunoSEQ multiplex PCR. This sample yields thousands of clones, of which under 80% are seen a single time; less than 3.5% belongs to the top ten. Time point given: after neoadjuvant nivolumab, at surgical resection. The CDR3 has 16 residues. Germline assignment: CDR1 MDHEN and CDR2 SYDVKM. V shed 1 base, J shed 2 bases, and the junction held 5 bases outside the gene matches. Concerning this clone: What it binds is unknown.

V usage is TRBV28 and J usage is TRBJ2-5; 9 nucleotides align to TRBD1. The TCR was taken from a person aged 35 to 85 with oral cavity squamous cell carcinoma. Here the sequenced sample was PBMCs, taken after nivolumab (anti-PD-1) treatment. CDR3 in DNA: TGTGCCAGCAGTTTATTGGGGGGACAGGGACAAGAGACCCAGTACTTC. Residues: CASSLLGGQGQETQYF.